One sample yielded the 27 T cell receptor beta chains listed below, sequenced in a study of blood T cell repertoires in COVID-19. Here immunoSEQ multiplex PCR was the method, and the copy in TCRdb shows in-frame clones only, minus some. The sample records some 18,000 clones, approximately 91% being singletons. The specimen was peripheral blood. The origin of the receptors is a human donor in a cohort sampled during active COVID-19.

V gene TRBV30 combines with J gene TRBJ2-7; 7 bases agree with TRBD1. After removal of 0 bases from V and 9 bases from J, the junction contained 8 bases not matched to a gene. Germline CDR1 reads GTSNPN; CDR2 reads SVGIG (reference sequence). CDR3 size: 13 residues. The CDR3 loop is CAWSVLEGGSQYF. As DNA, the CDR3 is TGTGCCTGGAGTGTACTGGAAGGGGGCTCGCAGTACTTC.

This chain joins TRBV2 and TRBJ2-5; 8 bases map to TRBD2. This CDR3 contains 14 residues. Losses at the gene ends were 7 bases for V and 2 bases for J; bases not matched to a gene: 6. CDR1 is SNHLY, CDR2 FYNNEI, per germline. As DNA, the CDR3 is TGTGCCAGCATATTGGTAGCGGGGCAAGAGACCCAGTACTTC. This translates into CASILVAGQETQYF.

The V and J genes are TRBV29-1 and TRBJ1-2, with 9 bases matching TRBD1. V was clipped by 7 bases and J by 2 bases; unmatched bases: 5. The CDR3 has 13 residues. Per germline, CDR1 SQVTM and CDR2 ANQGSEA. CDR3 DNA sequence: TGCAGCGCCTCGACAGGGGGGAACTATGGCTACACCTTC. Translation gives CSASTGGNYGYTF. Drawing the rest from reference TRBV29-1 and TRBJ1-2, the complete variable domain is SAVISQKPSRDICQRGTSLTIQCQVDSQVTMMFWYRQQPGQSLTLIATANQGSEATYESGFVIDKFPISRPNLTFSTLTVSNMSPEDSSIYLCSASTGGNYGYTFGSGTRLTVV.

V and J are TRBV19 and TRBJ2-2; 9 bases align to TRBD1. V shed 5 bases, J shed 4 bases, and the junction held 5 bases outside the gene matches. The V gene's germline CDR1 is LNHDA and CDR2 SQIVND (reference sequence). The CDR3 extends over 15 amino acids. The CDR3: CASSQGTGPTGELFF. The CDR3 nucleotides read TGTGCCAGTAGTCAAGGGACAGGGCCCACCGGGGAGCTGTTTTTT.

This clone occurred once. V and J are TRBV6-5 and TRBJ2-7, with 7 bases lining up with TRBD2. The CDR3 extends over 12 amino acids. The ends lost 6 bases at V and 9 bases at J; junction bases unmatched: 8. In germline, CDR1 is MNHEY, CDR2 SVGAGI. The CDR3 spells CASRVGTGGQYF. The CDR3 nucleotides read TGTGCCAGCAGGGTCGGGACGGGAGGGCAGTACTTC.

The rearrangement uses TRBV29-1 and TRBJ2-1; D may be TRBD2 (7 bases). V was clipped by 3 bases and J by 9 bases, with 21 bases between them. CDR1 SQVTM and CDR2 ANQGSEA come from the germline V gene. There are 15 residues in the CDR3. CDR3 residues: CSVERGGARFAEQFF. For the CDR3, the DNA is TGCAGCGTTGAGAGGGGGGGAGCGAGGTTCGCTGAGCAGTTCTTC.

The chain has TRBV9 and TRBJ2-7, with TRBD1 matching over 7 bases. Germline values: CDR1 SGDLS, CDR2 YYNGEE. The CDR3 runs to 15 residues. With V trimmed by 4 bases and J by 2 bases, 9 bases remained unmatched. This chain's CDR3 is CASSFRQGSTYEQYF. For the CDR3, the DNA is TGTGCCAGCAGCTTCAGACAGGGAAGCACCTACGAGCAGTACTTC.

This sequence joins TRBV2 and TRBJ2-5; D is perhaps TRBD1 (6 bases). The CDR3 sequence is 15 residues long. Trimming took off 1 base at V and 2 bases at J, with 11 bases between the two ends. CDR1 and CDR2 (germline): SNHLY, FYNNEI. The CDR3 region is CASSEDSGQQETQYF. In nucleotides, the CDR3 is TGTGCCAGCAGTGAAGATTCAGGACAGCAAGAGACCCAGTACTTC.

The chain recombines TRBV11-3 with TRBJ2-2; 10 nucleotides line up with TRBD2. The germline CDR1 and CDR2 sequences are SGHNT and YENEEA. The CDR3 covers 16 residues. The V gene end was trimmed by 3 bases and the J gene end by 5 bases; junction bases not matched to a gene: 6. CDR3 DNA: TGTGCCAGCAGCTTCGGCGGGACTAGCGCTACCGGGGAGCTGTTTTTT. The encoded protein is CASSFGGTSATGELFF. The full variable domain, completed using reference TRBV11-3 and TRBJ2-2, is EAGVVQSPRYKIIEKKQPVAFWCNPISGHNTLYWYLQNLGQGPELLIRYENEEAVDDSQLPKDRFSAERLKGVDSTLKIQPAELGDSAVYLCASSFGGTSATGELFFGEGSRLTVL.

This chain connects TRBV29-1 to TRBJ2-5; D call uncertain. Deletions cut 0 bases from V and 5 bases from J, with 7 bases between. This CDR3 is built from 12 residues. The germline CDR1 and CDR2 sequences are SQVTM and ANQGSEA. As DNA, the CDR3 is TGCAGCGTTGAAGATCCGAGGGAGACCCAGTACTTC. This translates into CSVEDPRETQYF.

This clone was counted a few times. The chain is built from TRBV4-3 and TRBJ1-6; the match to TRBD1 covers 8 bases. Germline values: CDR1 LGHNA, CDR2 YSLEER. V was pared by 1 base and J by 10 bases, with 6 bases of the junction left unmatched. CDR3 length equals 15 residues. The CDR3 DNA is TGCGCCAGCAGCCAAGCGGACAGGGTAGGATCACCCCTCCACTTT. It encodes CASSQADRVGSPLHF.

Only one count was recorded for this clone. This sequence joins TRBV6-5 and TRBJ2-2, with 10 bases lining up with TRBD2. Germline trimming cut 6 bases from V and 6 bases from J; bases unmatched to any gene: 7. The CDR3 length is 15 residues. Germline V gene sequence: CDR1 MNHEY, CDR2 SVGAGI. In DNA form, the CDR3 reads TGTGCCAGCAGAAAGAACAGCGGGGGGGCCGGGGAGCTGTTTTTT. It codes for CASRKNSGGAGELFF.

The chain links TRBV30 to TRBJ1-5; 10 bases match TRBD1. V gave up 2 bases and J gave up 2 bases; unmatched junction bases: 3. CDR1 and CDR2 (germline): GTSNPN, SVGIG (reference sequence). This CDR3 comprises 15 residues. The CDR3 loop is CAWSHGTGGNQPQHF. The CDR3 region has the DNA TGTGCCTGGAGTCATGGGACAGGGGGCAATCAGCCCCAGCATTTT.

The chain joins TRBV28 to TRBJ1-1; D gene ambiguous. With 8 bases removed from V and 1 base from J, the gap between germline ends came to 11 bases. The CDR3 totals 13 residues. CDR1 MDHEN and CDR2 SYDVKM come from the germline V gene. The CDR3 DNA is TGTGCCAGCCGTCGCGCAGGGAACACTGAAGCTTTCTTT. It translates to CASRRAGNTEAFF.

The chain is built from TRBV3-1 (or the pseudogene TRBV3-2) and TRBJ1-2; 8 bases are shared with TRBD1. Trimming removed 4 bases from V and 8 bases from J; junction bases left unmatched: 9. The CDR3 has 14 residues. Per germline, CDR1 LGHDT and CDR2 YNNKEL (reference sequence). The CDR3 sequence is CASSPGQGRSGYTF. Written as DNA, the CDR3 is TGTGCCAGCAGCCCTGGACAGGGCAGGAGCGGCTACACCTTC.

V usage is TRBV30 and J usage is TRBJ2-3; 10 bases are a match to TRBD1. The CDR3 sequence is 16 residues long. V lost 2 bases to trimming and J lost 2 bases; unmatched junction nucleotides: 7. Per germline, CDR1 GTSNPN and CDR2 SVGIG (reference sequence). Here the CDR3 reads CAWSPRTGGITDTQYF. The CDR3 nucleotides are TGTGCCTGGAGTCCACGGACAGGGGGGATCACAGATACGCAGTATTTT. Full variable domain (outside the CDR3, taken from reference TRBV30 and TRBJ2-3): SQTIHQWPATLVQPVGSPLSLECTVEGTSNPNLYWYRQAAGRGLQLLFYSVGIGQISSEVPQNLSASRPQDRQFILSSKKLLLSDSGFYLCAWSPRTGGITDTQYFGPGTRLTVL.

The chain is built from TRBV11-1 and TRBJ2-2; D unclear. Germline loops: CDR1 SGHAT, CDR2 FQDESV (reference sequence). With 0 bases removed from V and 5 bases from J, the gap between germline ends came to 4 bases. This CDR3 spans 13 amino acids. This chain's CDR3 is CASSLASTGELFF. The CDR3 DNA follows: TGTGCCAGCAGCTTAGCCAGTACCGGGGAGCTGTTTTTT.

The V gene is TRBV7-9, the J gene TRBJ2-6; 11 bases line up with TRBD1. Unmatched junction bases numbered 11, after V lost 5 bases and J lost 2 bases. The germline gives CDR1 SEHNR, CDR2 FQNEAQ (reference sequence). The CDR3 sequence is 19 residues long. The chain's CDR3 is CASSPGTGGFIAGANVLTF. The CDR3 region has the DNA TGTGCCAGCAGCCCCGGGACAGGGGGATTTATAGCTGGGGCCAACGTCCTGACTTTC.

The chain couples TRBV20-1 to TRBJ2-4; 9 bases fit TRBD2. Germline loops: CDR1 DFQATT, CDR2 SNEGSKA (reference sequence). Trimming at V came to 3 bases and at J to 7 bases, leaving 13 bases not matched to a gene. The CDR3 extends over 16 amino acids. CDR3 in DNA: TGCAGTGCTAGTCGCTTGCCACGACTAGCGGAGAACATTCAGTACTTC. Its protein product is CSASRLPRLAENIQYF.

CDR3 in amino acids: CASSLRPSGVEQYF. CDR3 DNA sequence: TGTGCCAGCAGTTTGCGCCCGTCCGGAGTTGAGCAGTACTTC. The genes are TRBV27 and TRBJ2-7; no firm D call. The CDR3 sequence is 14 residues long. The V end lost 3 bases, the J end lost 7 bases, and 16 bases lay between the germline ends. The V gene's germline CDR1 is MNHEY and CDR2 SMNVEV (reference sequence).

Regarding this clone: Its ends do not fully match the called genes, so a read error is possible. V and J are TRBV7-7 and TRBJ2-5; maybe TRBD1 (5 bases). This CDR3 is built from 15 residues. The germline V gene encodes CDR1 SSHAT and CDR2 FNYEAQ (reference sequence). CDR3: CASSLGVGVQETQYF. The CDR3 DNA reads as TGTGCTAGCAGCTTAGGGGTAGGGGTCCAAGAGACCCAGTACTTC. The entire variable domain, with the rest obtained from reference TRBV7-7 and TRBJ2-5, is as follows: GAGVSQSPRYKVTKRGQDVTLRCDPISSHATLYWYQQALGQGPEFLTYFNYEAQPDKSGLPSDRFSAERPEGSISTLTIQRTEQRDSAMYRCASSLGVGVQETQYFGPGTRLLVL.

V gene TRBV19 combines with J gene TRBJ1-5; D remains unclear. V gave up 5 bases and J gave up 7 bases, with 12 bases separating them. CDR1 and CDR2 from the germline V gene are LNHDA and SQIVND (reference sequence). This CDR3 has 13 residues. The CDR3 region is CASSGEGEQPQHF. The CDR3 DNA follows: TGTGCCAGTAGTGGAGAGGGAGAGCAGCCCCAGCATTTT.

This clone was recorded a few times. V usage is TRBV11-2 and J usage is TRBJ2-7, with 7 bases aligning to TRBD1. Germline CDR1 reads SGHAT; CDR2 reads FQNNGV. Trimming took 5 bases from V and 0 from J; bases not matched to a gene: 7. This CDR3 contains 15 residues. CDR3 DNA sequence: TGTGCCAGCAGCACCTGGGACAGTACCTCCTACGAGCAGTACTTC. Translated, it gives CASSTWDSTSYEQYF. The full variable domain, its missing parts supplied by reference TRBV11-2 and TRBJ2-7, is EAGVAQSPRYKIIEKRQSVAFWCNPISGHATLYWYQQILGQGPKLLIQFQNNGVVDDSQLPKDRFSAERLKGVDSTLKIQPAKLEDSAVYLCASSTWDSTSYEQYFGPGTRLTVT.

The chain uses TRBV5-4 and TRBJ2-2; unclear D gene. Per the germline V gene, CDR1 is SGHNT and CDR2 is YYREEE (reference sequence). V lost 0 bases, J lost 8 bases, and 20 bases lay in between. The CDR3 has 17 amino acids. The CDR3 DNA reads TGTGCCAGCAGCTTGGGAAGGCCGGTGCTCAGGCAAGGGGAGCTGTTTTTT. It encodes CASSLGRPVLRQGELFF.

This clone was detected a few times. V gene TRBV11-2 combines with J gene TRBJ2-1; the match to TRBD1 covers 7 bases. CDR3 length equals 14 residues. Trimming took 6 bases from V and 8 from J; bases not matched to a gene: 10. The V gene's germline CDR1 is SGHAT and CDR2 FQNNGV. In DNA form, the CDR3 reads TGTGCCAGCAGACGGACAGGATCCGCGGATGAGCAGTTCTTC. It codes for CASRRTGSADEQFF.

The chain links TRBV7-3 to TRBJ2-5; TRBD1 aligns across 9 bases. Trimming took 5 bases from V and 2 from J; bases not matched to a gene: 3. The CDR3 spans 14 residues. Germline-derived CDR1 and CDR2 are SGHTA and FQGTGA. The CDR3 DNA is TGTGCCAGCAGCGCCGGACAGGGGCAAGAGACCCAGTACTTC. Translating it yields CASSAGQGQETQYF.

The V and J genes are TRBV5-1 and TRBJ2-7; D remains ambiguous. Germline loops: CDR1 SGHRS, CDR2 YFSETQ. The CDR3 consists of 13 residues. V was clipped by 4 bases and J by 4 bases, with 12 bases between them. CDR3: CASSPNHSYEQYF. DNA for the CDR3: TGCGCCAGCAGCCCGAACCACTCTTACGAGCAGTACTTC. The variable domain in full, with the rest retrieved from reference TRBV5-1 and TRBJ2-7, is KAGVTQTPRYLIKTRGQQVTLSCSPISGHRSVSWYQQTPGQGLQFLFEYFSETQRNKGNFPGRFSGRQFSNSRSEMNVSTLELGDSALYLCASSPNHSYEQYFGPGTRLTVT.